This T cell receptor beta chain was sequenced for a study of blood T cell repertoires in COVID-19. The table came from immunoSEQ multiplex PCR; TCRdb's copy has only in-frame clones and leaves some out. The data hold roughly 82,000 clones, with around 83% observed a single time. CDR1 and CDR2 from the germline V gene are SGHAT and FQNNGV. The CDR3 spans 13 residues. Deletions cut 5 bases from V and 3 bases from J, with 11 bases between. The specimen sequenced was peripheral blood. The receptor's source is a woman aged 55-69 years with acute or convalescent COVID-19. The chain combines TRBV11-2 with TRBJ2-7; a possible D gene is TRBD1 (8 bases). Here the CDR3 reads CASSSGTGYEQYF. The CDR3 DNA is TGTGCCAGCAGCAGCGGGACAGGCTACGAGCAGTACTTC.